This T cell receptor beta chain was sequenced during a study of T cells in women clearing cervical HPV infection. The CDR3 spans 15 residues. Per the germline V gene, CDR1 is LNHDA and CDR2 is SQIVND (reference sequence). As regards this clone: Sequencing ends 3 residues short of the CDR3 end; the germline J gene provides the rest.

The assay was immunoSEQ multiplex PCR, and TCRdb's table has in-frame clones only and misses some. The table lists tens of thousands of clones. This chain links TRBV19 with TRBJ2-2; TRBD2 is a possible D gene (5 bases). Sequencing input: blood buffy coat. The receptor's source is a woman aged 18-69 years with a cervical HPV16 infection that either progressed to CIN3+ or cleared (not recorded which). The sequenced CDR3 bases are TGTGCCAGTAGTATTATTGAGGGTGTGAATTCACCG. As protein: CASSIIEGVNSP. The CDR3, in full, reads CASSIIEGVNSPLFF.